A single sample is the source of the 3 T cell receptor beta chains below, sequenced in a study of blood T cell repertoires in COVID-19. Assay: immunoSEQ multiplex PCR; the TCRdb copy retains only in-frame clones and omits some. The repertoire consists of about 220,000 clones, with about 81% occurring once and the leading ten covering 8% to 9%. Sequencing input: peripheral blood. The source is a woman of 80 years or more with COVID-19, enrolled during active disease.

The rearrangement uses TRBV13 and TRBJ1-2; no definite D call. V lost 1 base, J lost 8 bases, and 11 bases lay in between. The V gene's germline CDR1 is PRHDT and CDR2 FYEKMQ (reference sequence). This CDR3 has 13 residues. Here the CDR3 DNA reads TGTGCCAGCAGCTTAGTTCGGTCCGGGGGCTACACCTTC. This encodes CASSLVRSGGYTF.

The rearrangement joins TRBV11-2 to TRBJ2-1, with D uncertain. Germline CDR1 is SGHAT and CDR2 is FQNNGV. V lost 5 bases, J lost 9 bases, and 14 bases lay in between. The CDR3 runs to 13 residues. The CDR3 sequence is CASSPRPSGEQFF. The CDR3 bases are TGTGCCAGCAGCCCCCGCCCTTCGGGTGAGCAGTTCTTC.

The chain carries TRBV18 and TRBJ2-5; D gene ambiguous. Trimming stripped 0 bases from V and 5 bases from J, with 4 bases between. Germline V gene sequence: CDR1 KGHSH, CDR2 LQKENI. The CDR3 runs to 12 residues. The DNA for the CDR3 is TGTGCCAGCTCACCACCGCGGGAGACCCAGTACTTC. Protein sequence: CASSPPRETQYF. Using reference TRBV18 and TRBJ2-5 for the parts outside the CDR3, the full variable domain is NAGVMQNPRHLVRRRGQEARLRCSPMKGHSHVYWYRQLPEEGLKFMVYLQKENIIDESGMPKERFSAEFPKEGPSILRIQQVVRGDSAAYFCASSPPRETQYFGPGTRLLVL.